This T cell receptor (beta chain) was documented in a study of T-cell reconstitution after alpha-beta-depleted transplantation in children. Study-wide results and limits: T-cell counts and diversity were attributed mostly to newly produced T cells one year after transplant. Several hundred expanded graft clones reportedly were the source of alpha-beta T cells about two months after transplant. Some patients' high day-60 TCRbeta diversity was attributed to recipient cells surviving conditioning.

Germline V gene data show CDR1 as LGHNA and CDR2 as YSLEER. CDR3 length: 16 amino acids. Trimming shortened V by 0 bases and J by 6 bases, and 15 bases separated the two germline ends. A TCRbeta library incorporating unique molecular identifiers was prepared. TCRdb reprocessed the PCR reads via MiXCR and lists one record per CDR3 protein. Of more than 300,000 distinct CDR3 sequences listed, about a sixth are singletons. This clonotype was detected only a few times. The antigen is not known. The chain combines TRBV4-3 with TRBJ2-1; D gene ambiguous. The material sequenced was PBMCs, mostly from graft donor cells, taken 360 days after TCRalphabeta/CD19-depleted stem cell transplant. This sequence originates from a male patient between 2 and 9 years old who had a stem cell transplant for acute lymphoblastic leukemia, so the T cells may come from the graft donor. This CDR3 reads CASSQDMASWGNEQFF. CDR3 DNA: TGCGCCAGCAGCCAAGACATGGCGTCGTGGGGCAATGAGCAGTTCTTC.